This entry features one T cell receptor (beta chain) sequence. This CDR3 is 14 amino acids long. Trimming pared 2 bases from V and 5 bases from J, leaving 13 bases between. Germline V CDR1 and CDR2: SGHKS, YYEKEE (reference sequence). This sample was included in a study of blood T cell repertoires in COVID-19. Seattle researchers signed up patients amid active infection and tracked them longitudinally. Repertoires were generated with immunoSEQ multiplex PCR, while TCRdb's copy carries only in-frame clones and drops some. This table has under 200,000 clones, 80% to 90% appearing once. This TCR was sampled from a woman aged 60-75 years with COVID-19, enrolled during active disease. This chain links TRBV5-5 with TRBJ1-2; tentatively, D is TRBD1 (5 bases). Material: peripheral blood. The CDR3: CASSLEQVSYGYTF. The CDR3, as DNA: TGTGCCAGCAGCTTAGAACAGGTTTCATATGGCTACACCTTC. Full variable domain (missing parts from reference TRBV5-5 and TRBJ1-2): DAGVTQSPTHLIKTRGQQVTLRCSPISGHKSVSWYQQVLGQGPQFIFQYYEKEERGRGNFPDRFSARQFPNYSSELNVNALLLGDSALYLCASSLEQVSYGYTFGSGTRLTVV.